The 20 T cell receptor beta chains below come from one sample, sequenced in a study of CD8+CD57+ T cells in acquired aplastic anemia. Investigators profiled TCR beta VDJ and CDR3 from genomic DNA template. TCRdb recomputed calls from the reads with MiXCR, one row per CDR3 protein. The sample gives fewer than 200,000 distinct CDR3 sequences, about two thirds of which show up once; approximately 50% is in the top ten. Only patients with CD8+CD57+ cell expansion on flow cytometry were chosen for sequencing. Sequenced input: sorted CD4+, CD8+, or CD8+CD57+ T cells (not recorded which) from PBMCs. The receptors come from a human donor with aplastic anemia.

This sequence joins TRBV5-1 and TRBJ2-7; TRBD1 aligns across 10 bases. Germline V gene lookup returns CDR1 SGHRS and CDR2 YFSETQ. This CDR3 spans 14 amino acids. V lost 4 bases, J lost 5 bases, and 6 bases stayed unmatched. The CDR3 DNA reads TGCGCCAGCAGCATAGGGACAGGGGTCGACGAGCAGTACTTC. This translates into CASSIGTGVDEQYF.

The CDR3 sequence: CASGGDSTTYEQYF. The CDR3 DNA sequence: TGTGCCAGCGGGGGGGACAGTACAACCTACGAGCAGTACTTC. The gene calls are TRBV12-3 or TRBV12-4 and TRBJ2-7; D is tentatively TRBD1 or TRBD2 (7 bases each). V shed 8 bases and J shed 2 bases, with 16 bases lying between them. The CDR3 sequence is 14 residues long.

The chain carries TRBV5-1 and TRBJ1-1; D is unclear. With 8 bases removed from V and 4 bases from J, the gap between germline ends came to 12 bases. The CDR3 loop spans 12 amino acids. Germline V gene lookup returns CDR1 SGHRS and CDR2 YFSETQ. As DNA, the CDR3 is TGCGCCAGTGGGCAGACCAGCACTGAAGCTTTCTTT. Protein: CASGQTSTEAFF.

This chain links TRBV7-8 with TRBJ2-7; D is possibly TRBD1 (5 bases). Germline-derived CDR1 and CDR2 are SGHVS and FQNEAQ. The CDR3 totals 13 residues. V was cut by 5 bases and J by 3 bases, with 11 bases left in between. The CDR3 nucleotides are TGTGCCAGCAGCGGAATCAGGGACTACGAGCAGTACTTC. It yields the protein CASSGIRDYEQYF.

The chain combines TRBV20-1 with TRBJ2-1; no clear D. Trimming stripped 3 bases from V and 4 bases from J, with 13 bases between. The germline V gene encodes CDR1 DFQATT and CDR2 SNEGSKA (reference sequence). This CDR3 has 14 residues. The CDR3 DNA sequence: TGCAGTGCTAGCAAGGCAGATTATTACAATGAGCAGTTCTTC. This translates into CSASKADYYNEQFF.

This clonotype was seen a single time. The V gene is TRBV4-1, the J gene TRBJ2-7; 9 nucleotides align to TRBD1. With 0 bases clipped from V and 0 bases from J, the junction kept 0 bases outside the gene matches. The CDR3 is 15 amino acids. CDR1 is MGHRA, CDR2 YSYEKL, per germline. The DNA of the CDR3 is TGCGCCAGCAGCCAAGAGGGACAGGGCTCCTACGAGCAGTACTTC. This encodes CASSQEGQGSYEQYF.

This clonotype has more than one count but fewer than ten. The chain links TRBV7-9 to TRBJ1-4; D remains ambiguous. CDR3 length: 15 amino acids. Germline V gene lookup returns CDR1 SEHNR and CDR2 FQNEAQ (reference sequence). V lost 4 bases and J lost 2, with 11 bases in between. As DNA, the CDR3 is TGTGCCAGCAGCTCTCAAAGTACTACTAATGAAAAACTGTTTTTT. This sequence encodes CASSSQSTTNEKLFF.

This clonotype turned up a few times. The junction does not match germline at one end; this may be a read error. J is TRBJ2-5 and V is TRBV7-9; D gene ambiguous. The CDR3 length is 8 residues. CDR1 and CDR2 (germline): SEHNR, FQNEAQ (reference sequence). The CDR3 sequence: CARRTGCF. CDR3 bases: TGTGCCAGGCGGACCGGGTGCTTC.

Notes on this clonotype: The CDR3 end shows no conserved phenylalanine or tryptophan, and so a read error is likely. The DNA is omitted, as the CDR3 cannot be located on it reliably, and the CDR3 follows TCRdb's listing. V usage is TRBV7-8 and J usage is TRBJ1-1. The CDR3 spans 9 residues, counting both ends. CDR1 is SGHVS and CDR2 is FQNEAQ in the germline V gene. The CDR3 loop reads CASSLRAVS.

V and J are TRBV2 and TRBJ2-7; 8 nucleotides match TRBD1. Germline CDR1 and CDR2: SNHLY and FYNNEI. Trimming cost V 8 bases and J 3 bases; bases outside gene matches: 12. The length of the CDR3 is 15 residues. The CDR3 DNA sequence: TGTGCCAGCGGGACAGGACCCATGAGGGGCTACGAGCAGTACTTC. This encodes CASGTGPMRGYEQYF.

The rearrangement joins TRBV6-1 to TRBJ1-3; D gene ambiguous. The CDR3 is 10 amino acids. V lost 8 bases and J 10 bases, leaving 9 bases between the germline ends. The germline V gene has CDR1 MNHNS and CDR2 SASEGT. The CDR3 region has the DNA TGTGCCAGCTCCGATTGGACCATATATTTT. Its translation is CASSDWTIYF.

V gene TRBV4-1 combines with J gene TRBJ2-7, with 8 bases fitting TRBD2. The CDR3 is 15 residues long. V trimming: 0 bases; J trimming: 3 bases; junction bases outside the gene matches: 4. Germline lookup yields CDR1 MGHRA and CDR2 YSYEKL. The CDR3 DNA sequence: TGCGCCAGCAGCCAAGATCCGGGAGGGGGCTACGAGCAGTACTTC. Residues: CASSQDPGGGYEQYF.

The chain has TRBV24-1 and TRBJ2-1; 7 bases match TRBD2. The germline V gene has CDR1 KGHDR and CDR2 SFDVKD. The trim removed 5 bases at V and 5 bases at J, leaving 11 bases unmatched. This CDR3 region has 16 residues. Written as DNA, the CDR3 is TGTGCCACCAGTGGGAATTGGCGGGAGTTGGACAATGAGCAGTTCTTC. It is translated as CATSGNWRELDNEQFF.

The chain links TRBV29-1 to TRBJ1-2, with a possible D match to TRBD1 (5 bases). The CDR3 extends over 14 amino acids. Between the trimmed V and J ends, which lost 7 bases and 4 bases, there was a span of 19 bases. CDR1 and CDR2 from the germline V gene are SQVTM and ANQGSEA. CDR3 bases: TGCAGCGCCGAAGGTCCGGGGGGAGCCTATGGCTACACCTTC. Its protein product is CSAEGPGGAYGYTF.

Notes on this clonotype: A junction boundary mismatches the germline segment, possibly from a read error. The genes are TRBV9 and TRBJ1-3; D not certain. The CDR3 is made up of 15 amino acids. Germline V CDR1 and CDR2: SGDLS, YYNGEE. CDR3 DNA sequence: TGTGCCAGCAGCCAGTGGCCAACGGCGGGAAACGCCATATATTTT. Translated, it gives CASSQWPTAGNAIYF. The full variable domain, completed using reference TRBV9 and TRBJ1-3, is DSGVTQTPKHLITATGQRVTLRCSPRSGDLSVYWYQQSLDQGLQFLIQYYNGEERAKGNILERFSAQQFPDLHSELNLSSLELGDSALYFCASSQWPTAGNAIYFGEGSWLTVV.

The chain employs TRBV5-1 and TRBJ2-1; D is possibly TRBD2 (6 bases). In germline, CDR1 is SGHRS, CDR2 YFSETQ. The CDR3 is 15 residues long. Trimming left V 2 bases short and J 6 bases short, with 15 bases between. The CDR3 loop is CASSFPLTGGNEQFF. The CDR3 region has the DNA TGCGCCAGCAGCTTTCCACTGACCGGGGGCAATGAGCAGTTCTTC.

This clonotype was counted only a few times. The chain employs TRBV24-1 and TRBJ2-1; TRBD1 or TRBD2 may be the D gene (5 bases each). V was clipped by 0 bases and J by 5 bases, with 16 bases between them. Germline-derived CDR1 and CDR2 are KGHDR and SFDVKD. CDR3 length: 17 amino acids. The CDR3 sequence: CATSDLGGEGSHNEQFF. CDR3 nucleotides: TGTGCCACCAGTGATTTGGGGGGTGAGGGATCTCACAATGAGCAGTTCTTC.

The table lists this clonotype with a few counts. The V gene is TRBV10-3, the J gene TRBJ1-2, with 7 bases aligning to TRBD1. J lost 2 bases, V lost 6 bases, and 3 bases had no gene match. From germline, CDR1 is ENHRY and CDR2 SYGVKD. The CDR3 loop spans 13 amino acids. CDR3 sequence (DNA): TGTGCCATCAGGATACAGGGGAACTATGGCTACACCTTC. Translation gives CAIRIQGNYGYTF.

The chain uses TRBV7-6 and TRBJ2-7; D gene unclear. Trimming stripped 0 bases from V and 6 bases from J, with 12 bases between. This CDR3 region has 14 residues. Germline CDR1 is SGHVS and CDR2 is FNYEAQ. The CDR3 DNA reads as TGTGCCAGCAGCTTAGCAGGACCTCGTAGCGAGCAGTACTTC. Residues: CASSLAGPRSEQYF.

This chain connects TRBV6-5 to TRBJ1-2, with 8 bases identical to TRBD1. CDR3 size: 12 residues. With 8 bases clipped from V and 3 bases from J, the junction kept 2 bases outside the gene matches. The germline CDR1 and CDR2 sequences are MNHEY and SVGAGI. CDR3 coding DNA: TGTGCCAGCCACAGGGGGGACTATGGCTACACCTTC. It encodes CASHRGDYGYTF.